This TCR beta chain originates from a study of blood T cell repertoires in COVID-19. The wider study: Specimens from acute and convalescent COVID-19 originated in the United States, Italy and Spain.

Participant ages covered roughly 18 to 89 years across 20 to 25 US areas. Participant-given clinical history determined each cohort assignment. The CDR3 covers 15 residues. Germline V gene sequence: CDR1 LNHDA, CDR2 SQIVND (reference sequence). V was pared by 3 bases and J by 2 bases, with 7 bases of the junction left unmatched. Original data processing: The authors estimated nucleated cell counts from reference gene primer amplification. Here immunoSEQ multiplex PCR was the method, and the copy in TCRdb shows in-frame clones only, minus some. V and J calls and clone size come straight from that table; D and trimming were deduced from the DNA. The sample contains some 430,000 clones, less than 95% of which appear only once.

The gene calls are TRBV19 and TRBJ2-7; TRBD2 matches 7 bases. Specimen: PBMCs or T cells enriched from blood (not recorded which). The receptor comes from a man aged 18 to 30 who had recovered from COVID-19. The CDR3 region has the DNA TGTGCCAGTAGTATGGGGAGGGACCCCGCCTACGAGCAGTACTTC. It is translated as CASSMGRDPAYEQYF. Full variable domain (missing parts from reference TRBV19 and TRBJ2-7): DGGITQSPKYLFRKEGQNVTLSCEQNLNHDAMYWYRQDPGQGLRLIYYSQIVNDFQKGDIAEGYSVSREKKESFPLTVTSAQKNPTAFYLCASSMGRDPAYEQYFGPGTRLTVT.